Shown below are 17 T cell receptor beta chains from a single sample sequenced in a study of identical twins. TCRdb itself ran the 5' RACE reads through MiXCR, one entry per CDR3 protein. Seen here are 690,000 or so distinct CDR3 sequences, about 9.4% observed once, and the top ten hold 0.85% to 1%. These sequences were also reported in another study, on yellow fever vaccine responses in identical twins.

The specimen was PBMCs. The origin of the receptors is a woman aged 18 to 35 in good health.

The J gene is TRBJ1-1, the V gene TRBV2; D unclear. Trimming removed 5 bases from V and 0 bases from J, with 7 bases in between. This CDR3 is 13 amino acids long. Germline assignment: CDR1 SNHLY and CDR2 FYNNEI. CDR3 residues: CASSNSMNTEAFF. CDR3 DNA sequence: TGTGCCAGCAGTAACAGCATGAACACTGAAGCTTTCTTT.

This clonotype was seen only a few times. The J gene is TRBJ2-5, the V gene TRBV29-1; 14 positions agree with TRBD2. Germline CDR1 and CDR2: SQVTM and ANQGSEA. The V and J ends lost 5 bases and 3 bases, in that order; junction bases with no gene match: 11. This CDR3 has 17 residues. CDR3 in amino acids: CSVTSGTSGRSEETQYF. CDR3 nucleotide sequence: TGCAGCGTTACCTCCGGGACTAGCGGGAGAAGCGAAGAGACCCAGTACTTC.

The J gene is TRBJ2-1, the V gene TRBV18; maybe TRBD1 (5 bases). V lost 1 base, J lost 2 bases, and 9 bases lay in between. Germline V CDR1 and CDR2: KGHSH, LQKENI. The CDR3 is 15 residues long. Written as DNA, the CDR3 is TGTGCCAGCTCACCACAGCAGGGTCCCTACAATGAGCAGTTCTTC. This gives the protein CASSPQQGPYNEQFF.

This clonotype appeared many times. J is TRBJ2-1 and V is TRBV29-1, with 8 bases identical to TRBD2. The V gene's germline CDR1 is SQVTM and CDR2 ANQGSEA. CDR3 length: 14 amino acids. With 3 bases clipped from V and 5 bases from J, the junction kept 6 bases outside the gene matches. CDR3 sequence reads: CSVDGGLVNNEQFF. The CDR3 DNA is TGCAGCGTTGACGGGGGACTAGTTAACAATGAGCAGTTCTTC.

The rearrangement joins TRBV5-1 to TRBJ2-3, with 9 bases lining up with TRBD2. The CDR3 length is 17 residues. From germline, CDR1 is SGHRS and CDR2 YFSETQ. The V and J ends lost 5 bases and 2 bases, in that order; junction bases with no gene match: 12. CDR3 region: CASREQTSGYSTDTQYF. The CDR3 bases are TGCGCCAGCAGAGAACAAACTAGCGGGTATTCCACAGATACGCAGTATTTT.

A few counts support this clonotype. The chain combines TRBV4-3 with TRBJ2-3, with 7 bases lining up with TRBD2. V was pared by 2 bases and J by 2 bases, with 10 bases of the junction left unmatched. The CDR3 totals 17 residues. Germline CDR1 LGHNA, CDR2 YSLEER. In DNA form, the CDR3 reads TGCGCCAGCAGCCAATCACCTCTAGCGGCCAACACAGATACGCAGTATTTT. It encodes CASSQSPLAANTDTQYF.

The rearrangement joins TRBV7-9 to TRBJ2-1, with D possibly being TRBD1 or TRBD2 (6 bases each). The CDR3 spans 15 residues. The germline V gene encodes CDR1 SEHNR and CDR2 FQNEAQ (reference sequence). In DNA, the CDR3 is TGTGCTTCCCTAGGGGGGCACCCCCGGGGGAATGAGCAGTTCTTC. Residues: CASLGGHPRGNEQFF.

This clonotype appeared a few times. The J gene is TRBJ2-7, the V gene TRBV24-1; 8 bases agree with TRBD2. CDR1 KGHDR and CDR2 SFDVKD come from the germline V gene. This CDR3 contains 15 residues. V lost 4 bases to trimming and J lost 6 bases; unmatched junction nucleotides: 10. The CDR3 sequence is CATSDLTSAPPEQYF. CDR3 sequence (DNA): TGTGCCACCAGTGACCTGACTAGCGCACCTCCCGAGCAGTACTTC.

A remark on this clonotype: A much bigger clone sits one base away, suggesting this may be a read error. This rearrangement joins TRBV7-3 to TRBJ2-1; no clear D gene. Germline CDR1 reads SGHTA; CDR2 reads FQGTGA. V lost 2 bases and J 5 bases, leaving 4 bases between the germline ends. This CDR3 is built from 12 residues. The CDR3 here is CASSLFHNEQFF. CDR3 DNA sequence: TGTGCCAGCAGCTTATTCCACAATGAGCAGTTCTTC.

This clonotype came up a few times. The gene calls are TRBV10-3 and TRBJ2-3, with D tentatively TRBD2 (5 bases). Looked up from germline, CDR1 is ENHRY and CDR2 is SYGVKD. With 5 bases removed from V and 2 bases from J, the gap between germline ends came to 17 bases. The CDR3 consists of 16 residues. In DNA form, the CDR3 reads TGTGCCATCAGTCCTGCTGGGAGAGACCACACAGATACGCAGTATTTT. Its translation is CAISPAGRDHTDTQYF.

This rearrangement joins TRBV29-1 to TRBJ2-7; TRBD1 matches at 10 bases. V shed 7 bases, J shed 5 bases, and the junction held 5 bases outside the gene matches. There are 12 residues in the CDR3. Germline-derived CDR1 and CDR2 are SQVTM and ANQGSEA. CDR3 DNA sequence: TGCAGCGCTGGGGACAGGGGCAACGAGCAGTACTTC. This codes for CSAGDRGNEQYF.

Only a few counts were recorded for this clonotype. CDR3 region: CASSFLKYEQYF. CDR3 DNA: TGTGCCAGCAGCTTTCTAAAGTACGAGCAGTACTTC. The chain carries TRBV11-2 and TRBJ2-7; D gene unclear. V lost 3 bases and J 4 bases, leaving 7 bases between the germline ends. CDR3 length: 12 amino acids. The germline CDR1 and CDR2 sequences are SGHAT and FQNNGV. Complete variable domain (other parts from reference TRBV11-2 and TRBJ2-7): EAGVAQSPRYKIIEKRQSVAFWCNPISGHATLYWYQQILGQGPKLLIQFQNNGVVDDSQLPKDRFSAERLKGVDSTLKIQPAKLEDSAVYLCASSFLKYEQYFGPGTRLTVT.

The J gene is TRBJ2-3, the V gene TRBV15; D uncertain. V lost 1 base, J lost 4 bases, and 18 bases lay in between. The CDR3 covers 17 residues. Germline loops: CDR1 LNHNV, CDR2 YYDKDF (reference sequence). CDR3 amino acids: CATSRVLGSSRSDTQYF. As DNA, the CDR3 is TGTGCCACCAGCAGAGTTCTAGGGTCTTCCCGCTCAGATACGCAGTATTTT.

The V and J genes are TRBV14 and TRBJ2-7; possibly TRBD1 for D (6 bases). Trimming took 0 bases from V and 4 from J, leaving 10 bases between them. The CDR3 consists of 14 residues. Germline V gene sequence: CDR1 SGHDN, CDR2 FVKESK. CDR3 amino acids: CASSQDWGPYEQYF. The CDR3 region has the DNA TGTGCCAGCAGCCAAGATTGGGGGCCGTACGAGCAGTACTTC.

This chain connects TRBV12-3 or TRBV12-4 to TRBJ2-1; 14 bases map to TRBD2. J lost 8 bases, V lost 4 bases, and 4 bases had no gene match. CDR3 length: 15 residues. The CDR3 sequence: CASSSTSGGADEQFF. Here the CDR3 DNA reads TGTGCCAGCAGTTCGACTAGCGGGGGGGCAGATGAGCAGTTCTTC.

The chain's CDR3 is CSARDLMSSYNEQFF. CDR3 DNA sequence: TGCAGTGCTAGAGATTTGATGAGCTCCTACAATGAGCAGTTCTTC. J is TRBJ2-1 and V is TRBV20-1; no clear D. Germline CDR1 reads DFQATT; CDR2 reads SNEGSKA (reference sequence). With 0 bases removed from V and 0 bases from J, the gap between germline ends came to 9 bases. The CDR3 runs to 15 residues.

This clonotype came up a few times. J is TRBJ2-2 and V is TRBV12-3 or TRBV12-4; tentatively, D is TRBD1 or TRBD2 (5 bases each). Trimming cost V 4 bases and J 1 base, with 13 bases left between them. This CDR3 has 16 amino acids. CDR3: CASSSSGTQNTGELFF. The DNA for the CDR3 is TGTGCCAGCAGTTCATCCGGGACGCAGAACACCGGGGAGCTGTTTTTT.